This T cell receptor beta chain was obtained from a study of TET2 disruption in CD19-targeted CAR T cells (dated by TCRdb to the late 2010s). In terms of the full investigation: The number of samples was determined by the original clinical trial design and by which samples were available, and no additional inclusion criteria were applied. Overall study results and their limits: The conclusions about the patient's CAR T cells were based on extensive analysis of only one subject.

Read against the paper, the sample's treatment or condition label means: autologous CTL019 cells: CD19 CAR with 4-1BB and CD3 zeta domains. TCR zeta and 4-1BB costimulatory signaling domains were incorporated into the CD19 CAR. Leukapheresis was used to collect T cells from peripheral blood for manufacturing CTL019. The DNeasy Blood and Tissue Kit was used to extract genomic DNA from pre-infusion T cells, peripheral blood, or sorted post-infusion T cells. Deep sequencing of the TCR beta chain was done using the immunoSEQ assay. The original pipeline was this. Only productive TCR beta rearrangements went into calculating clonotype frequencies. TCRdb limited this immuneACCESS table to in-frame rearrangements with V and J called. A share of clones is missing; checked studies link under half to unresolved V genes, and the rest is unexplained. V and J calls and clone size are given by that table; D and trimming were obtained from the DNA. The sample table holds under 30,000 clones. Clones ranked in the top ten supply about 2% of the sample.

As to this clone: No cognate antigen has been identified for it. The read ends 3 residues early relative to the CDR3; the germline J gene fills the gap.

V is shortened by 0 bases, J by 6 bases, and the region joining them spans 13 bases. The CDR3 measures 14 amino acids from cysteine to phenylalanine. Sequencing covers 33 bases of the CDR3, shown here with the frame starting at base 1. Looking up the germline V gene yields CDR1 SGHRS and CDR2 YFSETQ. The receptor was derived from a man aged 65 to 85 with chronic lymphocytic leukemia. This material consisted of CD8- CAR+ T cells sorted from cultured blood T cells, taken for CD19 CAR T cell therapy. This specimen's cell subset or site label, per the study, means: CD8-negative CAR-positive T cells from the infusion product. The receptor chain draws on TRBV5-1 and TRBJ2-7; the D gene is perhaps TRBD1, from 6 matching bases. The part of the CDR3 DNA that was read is TGCGCCAGCAGCTTGGACAGGGAAAAGTTCGAG. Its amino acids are CASSLDREKFE. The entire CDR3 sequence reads CASSLDREKFEQYF. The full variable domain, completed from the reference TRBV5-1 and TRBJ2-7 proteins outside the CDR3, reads KAGVTQTPRYLIKTRGQQVTLSCSPISGHRSVSWYQQTPGQGLQFLFEYFSETQRNKGNFPGRFSGRQFSNSRSEMNVSTLELGDSALYLCASSLDREKFEQYFGPGTRLTVT.